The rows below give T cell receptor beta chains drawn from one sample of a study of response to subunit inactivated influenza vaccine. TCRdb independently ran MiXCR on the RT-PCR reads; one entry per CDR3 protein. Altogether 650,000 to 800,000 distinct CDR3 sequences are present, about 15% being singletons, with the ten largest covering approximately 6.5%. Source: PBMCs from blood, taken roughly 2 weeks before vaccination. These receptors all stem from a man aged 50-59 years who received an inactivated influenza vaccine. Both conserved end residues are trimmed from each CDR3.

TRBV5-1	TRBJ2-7	ASGTGDRFSYEQY
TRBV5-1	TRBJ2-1	ASRQVVGSESYNEQF
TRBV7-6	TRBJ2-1	ASSVRSGGAGNEQF
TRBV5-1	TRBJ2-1	ASTPGSLHNEQF
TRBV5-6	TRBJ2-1	ASSPVGSYNEQF
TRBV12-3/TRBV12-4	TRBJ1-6	ASSLGGRYTYNSPLH
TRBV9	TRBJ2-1	ASSDGTSGSPG
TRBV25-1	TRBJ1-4	ASSVPGRDNEKLF
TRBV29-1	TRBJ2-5	SVADRSLRETQY
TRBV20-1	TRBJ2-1	SATTSGRENEQF
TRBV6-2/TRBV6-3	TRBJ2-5	ASSYSPLRDREYQETQY
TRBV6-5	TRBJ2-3	ASSYRQPIITDTQY
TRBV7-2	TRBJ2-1	ASSFVAGGNEQF
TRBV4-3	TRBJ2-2	ASSQDSENTGELF
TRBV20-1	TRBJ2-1	SAPPSPSGNNEQF
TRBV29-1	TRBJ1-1	SVGMRQASNTEAF
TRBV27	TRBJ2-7	ASSLSAGVVTYEQY
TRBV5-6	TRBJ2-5	ASSRNPGTAKETQY
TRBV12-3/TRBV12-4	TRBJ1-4	ASSPGQATNEKLF
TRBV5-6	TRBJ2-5	ASSLSSGEIETQY
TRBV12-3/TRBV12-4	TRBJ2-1	ASSYRDGSSYNEQF
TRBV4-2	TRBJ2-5	ASSSRLTSGLQETQY
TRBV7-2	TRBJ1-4	ASSTDRDGKLF
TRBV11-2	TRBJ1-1	ASSLGQVINTEAF
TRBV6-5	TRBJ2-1	ASSYRDRGYNEQF
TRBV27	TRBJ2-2	ASSFTGGVGTGELF
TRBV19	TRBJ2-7	ASSIGTGRGEQY
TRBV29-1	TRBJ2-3	SVARGQASTDTQY
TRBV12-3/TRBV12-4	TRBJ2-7	ASTVGPLPPYEQY
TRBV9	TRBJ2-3	ASSVSGRGGNTQY
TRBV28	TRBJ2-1	ASSSLGGLGEQF
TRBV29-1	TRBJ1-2	SVEEELDRAYGYT
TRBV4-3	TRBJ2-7	ASSQDIAGTGSYEQY
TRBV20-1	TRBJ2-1	SASSSGSSYNEQF
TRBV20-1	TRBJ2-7	SARDRDEQY
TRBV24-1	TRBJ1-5	ATSDENQPQH
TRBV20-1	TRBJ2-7	SARYYEQY
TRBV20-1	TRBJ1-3	SARDGAGIGNTIY
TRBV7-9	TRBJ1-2	ASHQGNGYT
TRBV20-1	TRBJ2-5	SASAGPSEETQY
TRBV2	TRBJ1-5	ASRPRTGNQPQH